This T cell receptor (beta chain) is drawn from a study of control samples from healthy donors and cancer patients. TCRdb keeps only in-frame clones here, not all; method: immunoSEQ multiplex PCR. The table includes about 150,000 clones, around 96% detected once. The CDR3 spans 16 residues. The germline V gene encodes CDR1 SGHVS and CDR2 FQNEAQ. With V trimmed by 4 bases and J by 2 bases, 7 bases remained unmatched. Source material: blood. This TCR derives from a middle-aged woman in good health. This chain joins TRBV7-8 and TRBJ1-5; TRBD1 matches 8 bases. The CDR3 reads CASSSLQGVGNQPQHF. CDR3 nucleotide sequence: TGTGCCAGCAGCTCCTTACAGGGGGTGGGCAATCAGCCCCAGCATTTT.